Each of the 13 T cell receptor beta chains below was sequenced from the same sample in a study of T cell repertoires in cytomegalovirus infection. TCRdb re-called the reads through MiXCR, storing one row per CDR3 protein. The table records some 600,000 distinct CDR3 sequences, about 24% of them present only once. Sequencing input: CD8+ T cells from PBMCs. The receptor source for this set is a human donor in good health (CMV status not recorded). Some clones in this sample may be carry-over from other donors' samples.

This clonotype was detected many times. J is TRBJ1-2 and V is TRBV2; tentative D call: TRBD1 (6 bases). The V gene lost 11 bases and the J gene lost 8 bases, with 15 bases spanning the gap. Germline V gene lookup returns CDR1 SNHLY and CDR2 FYNNEI. CDR3 length: 11 amino acids. The CDR3 coding sequence is TGTGCCGGGAGAACAGGGAGAGGCTACACCTTC. This sequence encodes CAGRTGRGYTF.

V and J are TRBV2 and TRBJ1-4; D not certain. Per the germline V gene, CDR1 is SNHLY and CDR2 is FYNNEI. V was shortened by 6 bases and J by 4 bases, with 15 bases between the two germline ends. This CDR3 comprises 15 residues. Here the CDR3 reads CASRPTPLINEKLFF. The CDR3 DNA reads TGTGCCAGCAGACCCACACCTTTGATTAATGAAAAACTGTTTTTT.

The table lists this clonotype with a few counts. The chain joins TRBV4-1 to TRBJ2-7, with 10 bases lining up with TRBD2. The junction had 5 bases not matched to a gene; V was cut back by 1 base and J by 2 bases. The CDR3 totals 16 residues. The V gene's germline CDR1 is MGHRA and CDR2 YSYEKL. The CDR3 here is CASSQGLAGAAYEQYF. CDR3 sequence (DNA): TGCGCCAGCAGCCAAGGCCTAGCGGGGGCCGCCTACGAGCAGTACTTC.

The chain joins TRBV20-1 to TRBJ2-3; D may match TRBD1 or TRBD2 (5 bases each). Deletions cut 6 bases from V and 8 bases from J, with 9 bases between. In germline, CDR1 is DFQATT, CDR2 SNEGSKA (reference sequence). The CDR3 has 10 amino acids. The DNA of the CDR3 is TGCAGTGCCGGGACGGGTACGCAGTATTTT. Protein sequence: CSAGTGTQYF.

The chain carries TRBV2 and TRBJ2-7, with D maybe TRBD2 (7 bases). This CDR3 region has 12 residues. Germline V CDR1 and CDR2: SNHLY, FYNNEI. The V and J ends lost 6 bases and 5 bases respectively, with 11 bases between them. This CDR3 reads CASRGGTNEQYF. The CDR3 nucleotides are TGTGCCAGCAGGGGAGGGACAAACGAGCAGTACTTC. Supplemented by reference TRBV2 and TRBJ2-7, the full variable domain reads EPEVTQTPSHQVTQMGQEVILRCVPISNHLYFYWYRQILGQKVEFLVSFYNNEISEKSEIFDDQFSVERPDGSNFTLKIRSTKLEDSAMYFCASRGGTNEQYFGPGTRLTVT.

This clonotype has ten or more counts. The chain couples TRBV6-1 to TRBJ1-5; 11 bases map to TRBD1. This CDR3 spans 15 amino acids. The junction had 2 bases not matched to a gene; V was cut back by 5 bases and J by 2 bases. Germline CDR1 and CDR2: MNHNS and SASEGT. The CDR3 sequence: CASSWTGGGNQPQHF. The CDR3 DNA is TGTGCCAGCAGTTGGACAGGGGGCGGCAATCAGCCCCAGCATTTT.

On this clonotype itself: A much larger clone is a single base away; this may be a read error. The V and J genes are TRBV7-2 and TRBJ1-4, with 9 bases that match TRBD1. J lost 6 bases, V lost 5 bases, and 13 bases had no gene match. The CDR3 contains 17 residues. Germline V gene sequence: CDR1 SGHTA, CDR2 FQGNSA. DNA of the CDR3: TGTGCCAGCAGCCTGAACAGGGGGCACGATCCCGATGAAAAACTGTTTTTT. As protein: CASSLNRGHDPDEKLFF. Full variable domain (rest looked up from reference TRBV7-2 and TRBJ1-4): GAGVSQSPSNKVTEKGKDVELRCDPISGHTALYWYRQSLGQGLEFLIYFQGNSAPDKSGLPSDRFSAERTGGSVSTLTIQRTQQEDSAVYLCASSLNRGHDPDEKLFFGSGTQLSVL.

This clonotype occurred many times. The rearrangement uses TRBV7-8 and TRBJ2-7; possible D gene TRBD1, 6 bases. The CDR3 spans 14 residues. V lost 2 bases and J lost 2, with 10 bases in between. Germline CDR1 and CDR2: SGHVS and FQNEAQ. DNA of the CDR3: TGTGCCAGCAGCTTAAGTCCAGGGGCCTACGAGCAGTACTTC. Its translation: CASSLSPGAYEQYF.

This clonotype was recorded a few times. The chain links TRBV12-3 or TRBV12-4 to TRBJ2-6, with D uncertain. V was trimmed by 8 bases and J by 0 bases, leaving 20 bases between them. This CDR3 has 18 residues. The CDR3 DNA reads TGTGCCAGCTCCCTGGCGCCTGGTCCGGCCTCTGGGGCCAACGTCCTGACTTTC. It is translated as CASSLAPGPASGANVLTF.

This clonotype was seen only a few times. The chain couples TRBV5-1 to TRBJ1-1; TRBD1 might be the D (5 bases). The CDR3 loop spans 13 amino acids. V shed 0 bases and J shed 7 bases, with 10 bases lying between them. The germline gives CDR1 SGHRS, CDR2 YFSETQ. The CDR3 sequence: CASSLAGVREAFF. The CDR3 DNA reads as TGCGCCAGCAGCTTGGCGGGGGTTCGTGAAGCTTTCTTT.

This clonotype was found many times. For the CDR3, the DNA is TGTGCCAGCAGCACCTCATGGGACAGGGGGCAAGAACAGCCCCAGCATTTT. Encoded protein: CASSTSWDRGQEQPQHF. The gene calls are TRBV5-6 and TRBJ1-5; 12 bases match TRBD1. The trim removed 4 bases at V and 7 bases at J, leaving 12 bases unmatched. The length of the CDR3 is 17 residues. Germline values: CDR1 SGHDT, CDR2 YYEEEE.

This clonotype showed up just a few times. The rearrangement links TRBV29-1 to TRBJ1-2; D is uncertain. This CDR3 region has 13 residues. The germline CDR1 and CDR2 sequences are SQVTM and ANQGSEA. V was pared by 6 bases and J by 0 bases, with 11 bases between. The CDR3 region is CSVPAGTNYGYTF. CDR3 nucleotide sequence: TGCAGCGTCCCGGCTGGGACTAACTATGGCTACACCTTC.

This clonotype was observed a few times. V usage is TRBV28 and J usage is TRBJ2-5; D is tentatively TRBD1 or TRBD2 (5 bases each). The CDR3 loop spans 14 amino acids. Trimming shortened V by 2 bases and J by 2 bases, and 9 bases separated the two germline ends. Germline-derived CDR1 and CDR2 are MDHEN and SYDVKM. The CDR3 is CASSLRDAQETQYF. The CDR3 DNA follows: TGTGCCAGCAGTTTAAGGGACGCTCAAGAGACCCAGTACTTC.